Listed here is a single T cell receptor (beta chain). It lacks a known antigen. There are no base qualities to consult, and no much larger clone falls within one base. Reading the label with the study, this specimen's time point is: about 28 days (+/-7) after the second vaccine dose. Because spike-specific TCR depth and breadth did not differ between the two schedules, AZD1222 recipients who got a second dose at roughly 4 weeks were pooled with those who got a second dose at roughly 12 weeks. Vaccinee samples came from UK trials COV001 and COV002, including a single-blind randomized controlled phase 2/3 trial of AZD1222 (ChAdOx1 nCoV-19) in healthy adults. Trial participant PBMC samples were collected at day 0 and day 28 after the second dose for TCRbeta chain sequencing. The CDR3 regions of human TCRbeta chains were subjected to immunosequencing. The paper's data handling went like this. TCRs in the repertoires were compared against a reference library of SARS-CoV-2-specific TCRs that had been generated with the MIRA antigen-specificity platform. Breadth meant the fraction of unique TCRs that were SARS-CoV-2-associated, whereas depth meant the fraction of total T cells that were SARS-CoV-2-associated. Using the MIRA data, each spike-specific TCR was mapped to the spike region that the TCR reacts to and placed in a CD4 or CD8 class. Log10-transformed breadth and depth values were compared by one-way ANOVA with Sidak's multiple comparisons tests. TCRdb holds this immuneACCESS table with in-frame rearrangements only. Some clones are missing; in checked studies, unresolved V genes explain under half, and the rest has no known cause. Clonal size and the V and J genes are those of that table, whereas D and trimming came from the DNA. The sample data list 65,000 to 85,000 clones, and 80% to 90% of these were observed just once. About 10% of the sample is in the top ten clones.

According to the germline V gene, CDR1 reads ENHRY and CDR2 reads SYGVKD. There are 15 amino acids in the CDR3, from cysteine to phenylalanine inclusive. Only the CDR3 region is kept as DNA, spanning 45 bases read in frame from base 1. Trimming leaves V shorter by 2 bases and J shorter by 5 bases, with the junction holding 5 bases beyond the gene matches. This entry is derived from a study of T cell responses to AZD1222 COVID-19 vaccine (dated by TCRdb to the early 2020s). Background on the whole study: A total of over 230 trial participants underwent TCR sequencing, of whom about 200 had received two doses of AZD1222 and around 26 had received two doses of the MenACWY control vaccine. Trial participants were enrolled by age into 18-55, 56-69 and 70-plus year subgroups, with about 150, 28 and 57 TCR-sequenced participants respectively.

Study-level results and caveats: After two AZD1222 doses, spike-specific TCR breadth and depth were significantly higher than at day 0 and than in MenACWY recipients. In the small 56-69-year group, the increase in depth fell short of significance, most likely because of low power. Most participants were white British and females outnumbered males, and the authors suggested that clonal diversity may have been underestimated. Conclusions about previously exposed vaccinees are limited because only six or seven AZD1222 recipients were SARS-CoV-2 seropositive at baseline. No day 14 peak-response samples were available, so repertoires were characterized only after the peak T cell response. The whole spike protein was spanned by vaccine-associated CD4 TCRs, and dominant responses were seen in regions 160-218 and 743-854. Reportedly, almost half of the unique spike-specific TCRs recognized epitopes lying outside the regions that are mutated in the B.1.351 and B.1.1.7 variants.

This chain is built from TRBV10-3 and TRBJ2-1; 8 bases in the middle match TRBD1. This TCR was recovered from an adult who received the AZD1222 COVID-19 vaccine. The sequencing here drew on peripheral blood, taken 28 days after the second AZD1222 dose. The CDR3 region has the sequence CAISEGDRLDNEQFF. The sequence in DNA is TGTGCCATCAGTGAGGGGGACAGGTTAGACAATGAGCAGTTCTTC.